This TCR beta chain was recorded in a study of response to subunit inactivated influenza vaccine (dated by TCRdb to 2016 to 2019). With regard to the full study: The study used deep quantitative T cell receptor repertoire profiling to track responses to a trivalent subunit inactivated influenza vaccine. Summary of the overall study and its limitations: It was suggested by the authors that each seasonal influenza vaccination may recruit only a limited number of new T cells.

In its sample, this clonotype was seen a few times. Its antigen specificity is not known. Base-call qualities are not available, and no considerably larger clone is one nucleotide away. Preparation of the library involved RT-PCR. The instrument given in TCRdb is Illumina HiSeq 2500. TCRdb took the public reads, trimmed them with fastp at Q25, ran MiXCR for clone calling and kept in-frame beta chains. Duplicate CDR3 protein sequences are folded into a single record with the most common DNA and genes. In this sample the table shows about 540,000 distinct CDR3 sequences, approximately 20% of which occur a single time. The ten most abundant clones make up about 2.8% of the sample. CDR1 and CDR2 were assigned from the germline V gene as LGHNA and YSLEER. CDR3 length: 16 amino acids, cysteine to phenylalanine. The entry retains the CDR3 DNA only, 48 bases that are in frame from base 1. Germline trimming amounts to 0 bases on V and 6 bases on J, with 7 as the count of junction bases outside the gene matches.

These data were also reused for a study on T cells expressing NK-cell markers. The second study's authors report: 5'RACE template switching, by which a universal primer site and unique molecular identifiers were added, was used to make TCR beta cDNA libraries. Three sorted T-cell subsets (CD3+CD56+NKG2C+, CD3+CD56+NKG2C- and CD3+CD56-NKG2C+) from under 10 donors had their TCR beta-chain repertoires profiled. Among the eight sequenced donors, seven were HCMV-seropositive and one was HCMV-seronegative. In several experiments an anti-gammadeltaTCR antibody was added to restrict sorting to alphabetaTCR-expressing T cells. In over 5 donors, the dominant CD3+CD56+NKG2C+ clonotypes were among the top 10 CD8+ clonotypes and accounted for about 1.0-7.5% of CD8+ T cells. Those dominant clonotypes were again the most abundant among CD3+CD56-NKG2C+ cells in a few donors, at about 25-60.1%. Whether the expanded NKG2C-expressing T cell clones were specific for HCMV antigens remained unclear. The eight sequenced donors were randomly selected healthy volunteers, three men and five women. HCMV-specific IgG was detected in serum with a commercial ELISA kit to determine HCMV serostatus. Ficoll density gradient centrifugation was used to isolate peripheral blood mononuclear cells from blood. Magnetic immunoseparation with Miltenyi isolation kits was used to isolate CD4+ and CD8+ T cells from PBMC. cDNA synthesis was primed from the TCR beta constant segment, followed by two successive PCR amplification steps. The libraries were sequenced on Illumina HiSeq 2000/2500, MiSeq or NextSeq, producing 2 x 150 bp reads. MIGEC was used to demultiplex reads and group the reads by UMI, and MiTCR was used to assemble and quantify clonotypes. To exclude erroneous sequences, only TCR cDNA sequences supported by at least two reads were retained. Downstream repertoire analysis used the tcR package, and clonotypes were matched across fractions by CDR3 nucleotide sequence plus V segment. Antigen specificity was annotated against VDJdb with VDJmatch, allowing one amino acid substitution in CDR3.

Recombination connected TRBV4-3 to TRBJ2-1, and 8 junctional nucleotides match TRBD1. This clonotype originated in a man between 45 and 60 years old who received an inactivated influenza vaccine. Donor details come from another sample of the same person, matched by shared clones. The input for sequencing was CD4+ T cells sorted from PBMCs, taken 11 to 12 days after vaccination. The CDR3 region reads CASSQDRTGFLNEQFF. The DNA is TGCGCCAGCAGCCAAGATCGGACAGGGTTTCTCAATGAGCAGTTCTTC.